This T cell receptor beta chain came from a study of a mutant IDH1 vaccine in newly diagnosed glioma. The overall study: Of treated patients, approximately 62% were men and roughly 38% women, averaging roughly 37 years.

The table came from immunoSEQ multiplex PCR; TCRdb's copy has only in-frame clones and leaves some out. This sample carries tens of thousands of clones, roughly four fifths of them seen once, and the ten largest clones take 7% to 9%. Germline V gene sequence: CDR1 SGHNT, CDR2 YENEEA. Trimming cost V 1 base and J 5 bases, with 12 bases left between them. This CDR3 region has 14 residues. Turning to this clone: Antigen: not known.

Study results and caveats: Induction of immune responses by the vaccine occurred in 85% to 95% of patients. No link was apparently found between pseudoprogression and changes in top peripheral T cell clonotypes.

As to time point: baseline, week 1 (first vaccination visit). Indicated treatment: pre-vaccination baseline after standard-of-care therapy. The chain carries TRBV11-3 and TRBJ2-7, with D perhaps matching TRBD1 or TRBD2 (5 bases each). Sequenced material: PBMCs, taken from a glioma patient treated with radiotherapy, temozolomide or both. The receptor was isolated from a woman between 50 and 59 years old with glioma. The CDR3, as DNA: TGTGCCAGCAGCTTAGCAAGAGGGACCCACGAGCAGTACTTC. It codes for CASSLARGTHEQYF.